This entry lists 27 T cell receptor beta chains sequenced from one sample in a study of blood T cell repertoires in COVID-19. Libraries were prepared by immunoSEQ multiplex PCR; TCRdb keeps only in-frame clonotypes and omits some of them. The sample records about 140,000 clones, approximately 85% being singletons. The sequencing input was peripheral blood. These receptor sequences come from a man in his forties or fifties with acute or convalescent COVID-19.

The chain employs TRBV12-3 or TRBV12-4 and TRBJ2-7; D is possibly TRBD2 (5 bases). Deletions cut 6 bases from V and 4 bases from J, with 13 bases between. This CDR3 region has 13 residues. The CDR3 loop is CASRTSGSYEQYF. The CDR3 DNA follows: TGTGCCAGCAGGACGAGCGGATCATACGAGCAGTACTTC.

The V and J genes are TRBV18 and TRBJ1-3; TRBD1 matches at 8 bases. V lost 2 bases, J lost 2 bases, and 2 bases stayed unmatched. Germline V lookup: CDR1 KGHSH, CDR2 LQKENI. CDR3 length equals 15 residues. The CDR3 sequence is CASSPARGPGNTIYF. DNA of the CDR3: TGTGCCAGCTCACCAGCCAGGGGGCCTGGAAACACCATATATTTT. The variable domain in full, with the rest retrieved from reference TRBV18 and TRBJ1-3, is NAGVMQNPRHLVRRRGQEARLRCSPMKGHSHVYWYRQLPEEGLKFMVYLQKENIIDESGMPKERFSAEFPKEGPSILRIQQVVRGDSAAYFCASSPARGPGNTIYFGEGSWLTVV.

This clone was detected only once. The rearrangement joins TRBV19 to TRBJ1-3, with unresolved D. This CDR3 has 15 residues. The V end was cut by 5 bases, the J end by 0 bases, with 11 bases between. Germline-derived CDR1 and CDR2 are LNHDA and SQIVND (reference sequence). The CDR3 DNA reads TGTGCCAGTAGTCTGAGGGATCGCTCTGGAAACACCATATATTTT. Its protein product is CASSLRDRSGNTIYF.

The V call is TRBV7-3, the J call TRBJ2-7; TRBD1 agrees at 11 bases. The CDR3 runs 17 residues. Germline V CDR1 and CDR2: SGHTA, FQGTGA. The V segment lost 0 bases and the J segment 2 bases; nucleotides outside the gene matches: 6. The CDR3 nucleotides are TGTGCCAGCAGCTTAACGGGACAGGGGGTTCATCCCTACGAGCAGTACTTC. Translation gives CASSLTGQGVHPYEQYF. The variable domain in full, completed from reference TRBV7-3 and TRBJ2-7, reads GAGVSQTPSNKVTEKGKYVELRCDPISGHTALYWYRQSLGQGPEFLIYFQGTGAADDSGLPNDRFFAVRPEGSVSTLKIQRTERGDSAVYLCASSLTGQGVHPYEQYFGPGTRLTVT.

The chain couples TRBV19 to TRBJ2-1; D perhaps matches TRBD2 (5 bases). The CDR3 spans 13 residues. The germline V and J ends were trimmed by 9 bases and 9 bases, with 18 bases remaining between them. CDR1 LNHDA and CDR2 SQIVND come from the germline V gene (reference sequence). In DNA form, the CDR3 reads TGTGCCAGCGCTCGGAGGTTAGATGGTGAGCAGTTCTTC. Residues: CASARRLDGEQFF.

This chain uses TRBV7-3 with TRBJ2-1; 8 bases are a match to TRBD2. V was pared by 0 bases and J by 8 bases, with 6 bases of the junction left unmatched. The CDR3 runs to 15 residues. Germline V gene data show CDR1 as SGHTA and CDR2 as FQGTGA. The CDR3 DNA reads as TGTGCCAGCAGCTTAACTAGCGGGGTAGTCCATGAGCAGTTCTTC. Protein: CASSLTSGVVHEQFF.

The chain has TRBV20-1 and TRBJ1-2; 7 bases are shared with TRBD1. V was pared by 5 bases and J by 6 bases, with 3 bases of the junction left unmatched. Per the germline V gene, CDR1 is DFQATT and CDR2 is SNEGSKA (reference sequence). The CDR3 covers 11 residues. CDR3 loop: CSASTGDGYTF. CDR3 in DNA: TGCAGTGCTTCTACAGGGGATGGCTACACCTTC.

This rearrangement joins TRBV27 to TRBJ1-5, with D possibly matching TRBD1 (6 bases). V was cut by 6 bases and J by 4 bases, with 10 bases left in between. CDR3 size: 13 residues. Germline CDR1 and CDR2: MNHEY and SMNVEV (reference sequence). CDR3 sequence reads: CASSTGWNQPQHF. DNA for the CDR3: TGTGCCAGCAGCACAGGGTGGAATCAGCCCCAGCATTTT.

The genes are TRBV27 and TRBJ1-2, with D possibly being TRBD1 (5 bases). The CDR3 totals 15 residues. In germline, CDR1 is MNHEY, CDR2 SMNVEV (reference sequence). V shed 5 bases and J shed 5 bases, with 18 bases lying between them. The CDR3 loop reads CASSLKGTPGYGYTF. As DNA, the CDR3 is TGTGCCAGCAGTCTAAAGGGGACTCCAGGGTATGGCTACACCTTC.

The genes are TRBV27 and TRBJ1-6, with TRBD1 as a possible D gene (5 bases). The ends were cut back, 6 bases at V and 3 bases at J, with 12 bases in the middle. Germline V gene data show CDR1 as MNHEY and CDR2 as SMNVEV (reference sequence). The CDR3 sequence is 15 residues long. The CDR3 DNA reads as TGTGCCAGCAGAATAAAGGGGTTCTATAATTCACCCCTCCACTTT. Residues: CASRIKGFYNSPLHF.

This sequence joins TRBV19 and TRBJ1-5; 12 positions agree with TRBD1. Unmatched junction bases numbered 10, after V lost 3 bases and J lost 4 bases. CDR3 length equals 18 residues. Germline lookup yields CDR1 LNHDA and CDR2 SQIVND (reference sequence). The CDR3 protein is CASSIRGQGALLNQPQHF. The DNA for the CDR3 is TGTGCCAGTAGTATTAGGGGACAGGGGGCCCTACTTAATCAGCCCCAGCATTTT.

This clone has only a few counts. This chain links TRBV10-3 with TRBJ2-1, with 7 bases fitting TRBD2. CDR3 length: 14 residues. Losses at the gene ends were 1 base for V and 5 bases for J; bases not matched to a gene: 2. Germline V gives CDR1 ENHRY, CDR2 SYGVKD. The CDR3 reads CAISEYLADNEQFF. DNA for the CDR3: TGTGCCATCAGTGAGTATCTAGCGGACAATGAGCAGTTCTTC.

A single count supports this clone. The chain joins TRBV19 to TRBJ1-5, with D uncertain. V gave up 7 bases and J gave up 3 bases, with 13 bases separating them. From germline, CDR1 is LNHDA and CDR2 SQIVND (reference sequence). This CDR3 region has 14 residues. The CDR3 region has the DNA TGTGCCAGTAAAATATTGGCAGACAATCAGCCCCAGCATTTT. Translated, it gives CASKILADNQPQHF.

A single count supports this clone. The chain combines TRBV12-3 or TRBV12-4 with TRBJ2-3; no clear D. Trimming stripped 0 bases from V and 6 bases from J, with 7 bases between. The CDR3 is 13 amino acids. The CDR3 is CASSLARRDTQYF. The CDR3 DNA is TGTGCCAGCAGTTTAGCCCGCAGGGATACGCAGTATTTT.

V usage is TRBV5-6 and J usage is TRBJ1-2, with TRBD1 as a possible D gene (5 bases). This CDR3 contains 16 residues. Germline assignment: CDR1 SGHDT and CDR2 YYEEEE. Trimming removed 0 bases from V and 4 bases from J, with 16 bases in between. The CDR3 loop is CASSLAGGGSGYGYTF. CDR3 bases: TGTGCCAGCAGCTTGGCCGGGGGAGGGAGCGGCTATGGCTACACCTTC.

This chain connects TRBV7-9 to TRBJ1-1, with TRBD1 identical over 7 bases. There are 15 residues in the CDR3. V was clipped by 5 bases and J by 0 bases; unmatched bases: 6. Germline assignment: CDR1 SEHNR and CDR2 FQNEAQ (reference sequence). The CDR3 sequence is CASSPGQQLNTEAFF. The CDR3 DNA follows: TGTGCCAGCAGCCCGGGACAGCAGCTGAACACTGAAGCTTTCTTT. Filled out from reference TRBV7-9 and TRBJ1-1, the complete variable domain reads DTGVSQNPRHKITKRGQNVTFRCDPISEHNRLYWYRQTLGQGPEFLTYFQNEAQLEKSRLLSDRFSAERPKGSFSTLEIQRTEQGDSAMYLCASSPGQQLNTEAFFGQGTRLTVV.

The rearrangement links TRBV29-1 to TRBJ2-2; perhaps TRBD2 as D (5 bases). V lost 6 bases, J lost 1 base, and 12 bases lay in between. This CDR3 is 14 amino acids long. Germline V CDR1 and CDR2: SQVTM, ANQGSEA. CDR3 DNA sequence: TGCAGCGTGCTGACACGGGGGAACACCGGGGAGCTGTTTTTT. This translates into CSVLTRGNTGELFF.

J is TRBJ2-2 and V is TRBV28, with D possibly TRBD1 on 6 matching bases. Germline V gene sequence: CDR1 MDHEN, CDR2 SYDVKM. Trimming took off 11 bases at V and 1 base at J, with 8 bases between the two ends. CDR3 length: 12 amino acids. The CDR3 DNA reads as TGTGCCGTACAGGGGAACACCGGGGAGCTGTTTTTT. It translates to CAVQGNTGELFF.

Written as DNA, the CDR3 is TGTGCCAGCAGCTTAGTATGGGCTAGCGGGAGGTATTGCGAGCAGTACTTC. Its protein product is CASSLVWASGRYCEQYF. The J gene is TRBJ2-7, the V gene TRBV7-6, with TRBD2 matching 11 bases. With V trimmed by 1 base and J by 6 bases, 11 bases remained unmatched. CDR1 and CDR2 (germline): SGHVS, FNYEAQ. The CDR3 length is 17 residues.

The genes are TRBV2 and TRBJ1-2, with TRBD1 as a possible D gene (6 bases). This CDR3 spans 14 amino acids. The V and J ends lost 6 bases and 2 bases respectively, with 13 bases between them. Germline-derived CDR1 and CDR2 are SNHLY and FYNNEI. The CDR3 region is CASRVRGANYGYTF. The CDR3 DNA is TGTGCCAGCAGGGTCAGGGGCGCAAACTATGGCTACACCTTC.

V and J are TRBV4-1 and TRBJ2-5, with 16 bases fitting TRBD2. This CDR3 is built from 18 residues. Germline CDR1 is MGHRA and CDR2 is YSYEKL. With 2 bases clipped from V and 5 bases from J, the junction kept 8 bases outside the gene matches. CDR3 DNA sequence: TGCGCCAGCAGCCAATCGGGACTAGCGGGAGGGCCTGGGGAGACCCAGTACTTC. This translates into CASSQSGLAGGPGETQYF.

The gene calls are TRBV5-1 and TRBJ1-2; a possible D gene is TRBD1 (5 bases). Looked up from germline, CDR1 is SGHRS and CDR2 is YFSETQ. The V end was cut by 4 bases, the J end by 8 bases, with 18 bases between. The CDR3 loop spans 14 amino acids. The CDR3 spells CASSPLQGLWGYTF. The CDR3 DNA follows: TGCGCCAGCAGCCCCCTCCAGGGTCTTTGGGGCTACACCTTC.

The gene calls are TRBV7-9 and TRBJ1-2, with a possible D match to TRBD1 (5 bases). Trimming removed 2 bases from V and 4 bases from J, with 11 bases in between. In germline, CDR1 is SEHNR, CDR2 FQNEAQ (reference sequence). This CDR3 has 14 amino acids. CDR3 in DNA: TGTGCCAGCAGCTTATTTCGAGACAGCTATGGCTACACCTTC. Translated, it gives CASSLFRDSYGYTF.

This clone has just a few counts. The chain has TRBV7-9 and TRBJ1-6, with 7 bases lining up with TRBD1. Trimming removed 5 bases from V and 7 bases from J; junction bases left unmatched: 8. There are 15 residues in the CDR3. Germline CDR1 SEHNR, CDR2 FQNEAQ (reference sequence). The CDR3 region has the DNA TGTGCCAGCAGCCTTCAGACAGGGACGAATTCACCCCTCCACTTT. Translation gives CASSLQTGTNSPLHF. Full variable domain (remainder filled in from reference TRBV7-9 and TRBJ1-6): DTGVSQNPRHKITKRGQNVTFRCDPISEHNRLYWYRQTLGQGPEFLTYFQNEAQLEKSRLLSDRFSAERPKGSFSTLEIQRTEQGDSAMYLCASSLQTGTNSPLHFGNGTRLTVT.

This chain connects TRBV29-1 to TRBJ2-1, with TRBD1 matching over 8 bases. The germline V gene encodes CDR1 SQVTM and CDR2 ANQGSEA. The junction had 3 bases not matched to a gene; V was cut back by 3 bases and J by 2 bases. The CDR3 consists of 14 residues. The CDR3, as DNA: TGCAGCGTTGACGGACAGGGAACCTACAATGAGCAGTTCTTC. It is translated as CSVDGQGTYNEQFF.

The V and J genes are TRBV11-2 and TRBJ2-1; 10 bases fit TRBD2. This CDR3 contains 14 residues. Germline CDR1 SGHAT, CDR2 FQNNGV. Trimming removed 5 bases from V and 7 bases from J; junction bases left unmatched: 5. This CDR3 reads CASSIPGLANEQFF. The CDR3 coding sequence is TGTGCCAGCAGCATACCGGGACTAGCGAATGAGCAGTTCTTC.

This clone was found once. The genes are TRBV9 and TRBJ1-1; 7 nucleotides match TRBD1. This CDR3 spans 15 amino acids. Unmatched junction bases numbered 10, after V lost 4 bases and J lost 4 bases. In germline, CDR1 is SGDLS, CDR2 YYNGEE. CDR3 sequence: CASSPEQGIPTEAFF. In DNA form, the CDR3 reads TGTGCCAGCAGCCCAGAACAGGGGATCCCCACTGAAGCTTTCTTT.